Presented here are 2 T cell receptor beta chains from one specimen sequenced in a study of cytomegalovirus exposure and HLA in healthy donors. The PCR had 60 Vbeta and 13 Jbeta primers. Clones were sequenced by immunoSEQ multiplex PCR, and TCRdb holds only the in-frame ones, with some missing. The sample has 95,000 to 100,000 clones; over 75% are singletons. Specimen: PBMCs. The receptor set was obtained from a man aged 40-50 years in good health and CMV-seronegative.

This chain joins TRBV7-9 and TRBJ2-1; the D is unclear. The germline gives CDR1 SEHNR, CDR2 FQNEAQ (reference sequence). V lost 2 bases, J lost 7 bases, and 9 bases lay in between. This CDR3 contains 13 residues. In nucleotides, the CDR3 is TGTGCCAGCAGCTTAATTCCCCGGAATGAGCAGTTCTTC. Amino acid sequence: CASSLIPRNEQFF.

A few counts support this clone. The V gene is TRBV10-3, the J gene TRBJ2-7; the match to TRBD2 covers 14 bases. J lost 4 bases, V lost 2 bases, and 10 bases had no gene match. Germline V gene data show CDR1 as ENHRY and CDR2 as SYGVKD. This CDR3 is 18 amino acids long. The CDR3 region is CAISEPMTSGRAGYEQYF. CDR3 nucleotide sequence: TGTGCCATCAGTGAGCCCATGACTAGCGGGAGGGCCGGGTACGAGCAGTACTTC.